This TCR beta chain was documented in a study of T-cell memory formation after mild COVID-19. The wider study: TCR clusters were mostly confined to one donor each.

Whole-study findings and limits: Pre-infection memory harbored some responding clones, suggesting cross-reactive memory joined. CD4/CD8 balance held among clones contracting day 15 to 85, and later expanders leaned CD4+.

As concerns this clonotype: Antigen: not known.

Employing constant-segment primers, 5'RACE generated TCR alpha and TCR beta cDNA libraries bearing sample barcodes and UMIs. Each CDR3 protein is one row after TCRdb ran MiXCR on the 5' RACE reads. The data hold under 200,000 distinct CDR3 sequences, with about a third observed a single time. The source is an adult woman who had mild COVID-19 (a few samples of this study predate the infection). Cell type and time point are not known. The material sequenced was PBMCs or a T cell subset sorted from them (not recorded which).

Written as DNA, the CDR3 is TGTGCCAGCAGCTTTTACGCACGGCCCGGGACTAGGAACTACGAGCAGTACTTC. Its translation is CASSFYARPGTRNYEQYF. The rearrangement joins TRBV7-2 to TRBJ2-7, with 8 bases aligning to TRBD2. V was clipped by 3 bases and J by 3 bases; unmatched bases: 16. The length of the CDR3 is 18 residues. Germline CDR1 SGHTA, CDR2 FQGNSA.